The 18 T cell receptor beta chains below all came from one sample that was sequenced in a study of control samples from healthy donors and cancer patients. Data came from immunoSEQ multiplex PCR; TCRdb stores just in-frame clones and leaves some out. The table records 20,000 to 30,000 clones, around 83% of them present only once. The sequencing input was PBMCs. Every receptor here comes from a man aged 55 to 69 with colorectal cancer.

The chain recombines TRBV5-1 with TRBJ2-7; a weak D match, TRBD2 (6 bases). Germline CDR1 is SGHRS and CDR2 is YFSETQ. There are 15 residues in the CDR3. Trimming shortened V by 0 bases and J by 2 bases, and 12 bases separated the two germline ends. The CDR3 bases are TGCGCCAGCAGCTTGGCGGCGGGGCCAACCTACGAGCAGTACTTC. It specifies CASSLAAGPTYEQYF.

The rearrangement joins TRBV5-6 to TRBJ1-1, with D possibly being TRBD1 (6 bases). Germline values: CDR1 SGHDT, CDR2 YYEEEE. The germline V and J ends were trimmed by 5 bases and 8 bases, with 22 bases remaining between them. CDR3 length equals 15 residues. DNA for the CDR3: TGTGCCAGCAGGGCCTTGGAACGGGGAACAGGGGAAGCTTTCTTT. It is translated as CASRALERGTGEAFF.

The chain joins TRBV7-2 to TRBJ2-5; D remains unclear. The germline V and J ends were trimmed by 3 bases and 7 bases, with 12 bases remaining between them. The CDR3 extends over 13 amino acids. CDR1 SGHTA and CDR2 FQGNSA come from the germline V gene. CDR3 in amino acids: CASSLGSTGTQYF. The CDR3 coding sequence is TGTGCCAGCAGCTTGGGAAGTACGGGGACCCAGTACTTC.

This clone came up a few times. The chain employs TRBV5-4 and TRBJ2-3, with 15 positions matching TRBD2. Trimming took 4 bases from V and 3 from J; bases not matched to a gene: 6. CDR3 size: 17 residues. Germline V gives CDR1 SGHNT, CDR2 YYREEE (reference sequence). The CDR3 DNA sequence: TGTGCCAGCAGCCCGGGACTAGCGGGGGGTAATACAGATACGCAGTATTTT. Translating gives CASSPGLAGGNTDTQYF.

This chain connects TRBV5-6 to TRBJ1-1, with 9 bases matching TRBD1. This CDR3 is built from 17 residues. Germline V gene data show CDR1 as SGHDT and CDR2 as YYEEEE. J gave up 6 bases and V 3 bases, and 15 bases lay outside the gene matches. The CDR3 nucleotides are TGTGCCAGCAGCTCGAAGGACAGGGGAGGGTTGAAGGCTGAAGCTTTCTTT. This codes for CASSSKDRGGLKAEAFF. The full variable domain, its missing parts supplied by reference TRBV5-6 and TRBJ1-1, is DAGVTQSPTHLIKTRGQQVTLRCSPKSGHDTVSWYQQALGQGPQFIFQYYEEEERQRGNFPDRFSGHQFPNYSSELNVNALLLGDSALYLCASSSKDRGGLKAEAFFGQGTRLTVV.

The V and J genes are TRBV7-8 and TRBJ1-2; 7 bases are shared with TRBD1. Trimming took 3 bases from V and 4 from J; bases not matched to a gene: 5. The CDR3 is made up of 14 amino acids. Looked up from germline, CDR1 is SGHVS and CDR2 is FQNEAQ. CDR3 in amino acids: CASSLRDSSYGYTF. The CDR3 bases are TGTGCCAGCAGCTTGAGGGACAGCAGCTATGGCTACACCTTC.

The CDR3 protein is CASSSYAGRPYEQYF. The CDR3 DNA reads as TGTGCCAGCAGCTCCTACGCAGGGCGACCCTACGAGCAGTACTTC. V and J are TRBV11-2 and TRBJ2-7, with D tentatively TRBD1 (5 bases). Germline loops: CDR1 SGHAT, CDR2 FQNNGV. The ends were cut back, 4 bases at V and 2 bases at J, with 15 bases in the middle. CDR3 length equals 15 residues. Complete variable domain (other parts from reference TRBV11-2 and TRBJ2-7): EAGVAQSPRYKIIEKRQSVAFWCNPISGHATLYWYQQILGQGPKLLIQFQNNGVVDDSQLPKDRFSAERLKGVDSTLKIQPAKLEDSAVYLCASSSYAGRPYEQYFGPGTRLTVT.

This clone has just a few counts. This chain links TRBV2 with TRBJ1-1; D possibly corresponds to TRBD1 (6 bases). The CDR3 is 16 residues long. Germline CDR1 reads SNHLY; CDR2 reads FYNNEI. The V end was cut by 6 bases, the J end by 0 bases, with 17 bases between. The CDR3 spells CASRTRQEAMNTEAFF. Here the CDR3 DNA reads TGTGCCAGCAGAACCCGACAGGAGGCTATGAACACTGAAGCTTTCTTT.

This chain uses TRBV6-5 with TRBJ1-2; no definite D call. V gave up 2 bases and J gave up 2 bases, with 6 bases separating them. The CDR3 covers 13 residues. Germline V gene data show CDR1 as MNHEY and CDR2 as SVGAGI. Here the CDR3 reads CASSYPHNYGYTF. The CDR3, as DNA: TGTGCCAGCAGTTACCCCCACAACTATGGCTACACCTTC.

J is TRBJ2-2 and V is TRBV11-2; maybe TRBD1 (7 bases). CDR3 size: 15 residues. V was clipped by 9 bases and J by 4 bases, with 18 bases between them. Germline-derived CDR1 and CDR2 are SGHAT and FQNNGV. CDR3: CASEIGRGVTGELFF. CDR3 nucleotide sequence: TGTGCCAGTGAAATCGGCAGGGGGGTCACCGGGGAGCTGTTTTTT.

The rearrangement joins TRBV7-9 to TRBJ1-5, with a possible D match to TRBD1 (6 bases). Germline V gene data show CDR1 as SEHNR and CDR2 as FQNEAQ (reference sequence). V lost 5 bases and J 10 bases, leaving 18 bases between the germline ends. The CDR3 runs to 14 residues. The CDR3: CASSPWTDQGPQHF. As DNA, the CDR3 is TGTGCCAGCAGCCCCTGGACAGACCAGGGACCCCAGCATTTT.

V and J are TRBV5-4 and TRBJ1-2, with D maybe TRBD1 (5 bases). This CDR3 spans 16 amino acids. Germline CDR1 reads SGHNT; CDR2 reads YYREEE (reference sequence). V shed 0 bases and J shed 4 bases, with 16 bases lying between them. The CDR3: CASSLDQGGIGYGYTF. CDR3 nucleotide sequence: TGTGCCAGCAGCTTGGACCAGGGTGGAATTGGCTATGGCTACACCTTC. Using reference TRBV5-4 and TRBJ1-2 for the parts outside the CDR3, the full variable domain is ETGVTQSPTHLIKTRGQQVTLRCSSQSGHNTVSWYQQALGQGPQFIFQYYREEENGRGNFPPRFSGLQFPNYSSELNVNALELDDSALYLCASSLDQGGIGYGYTFGSGTRLTVV.

V gene TRBV5-1 combines with J gene TRBJ1-3; maybe TRBD1 (5 bases). V was trimmed by 0 bases and J by 2 bases, leaving 9 bases between them. This CDR3 is 15 amino acids long. Germline V gives CDR1 SGHRS, CDR2 YFSETQ. The DNA of the CDR3 is TGCGCCAGCAGCTTGGATTGGGGACCTGGAAACACCATATATTTT. It codes for CASSLDWGPGNTIYF. The complete variable domain, with remaining parts taken from reference TRBV5-1 and TRBJ1-3, reads KAGVTQTPRYLIKTRGQQVTLSCSPISGHRSVSWYQQTPGQGLQFLFEYFSETQRNKGNFPGRFSGRQFSNSRSEMNVSTLELGDSALYLCASSLDWGPGNTIYFGEGSWLTVV.

This clone is medium-sized in the sample. V usage is TRBV2 and J usage is TRBJ2-1; D unclear. The CDR3 sequence is 13 residues long. Trimming took off 6 bases at V and 2 bases at J, with 8 bases between the two ends. From germline, CDR1 is SNHLY and CDR2 FYNNEI. CDR3: CASSVVTYNEQFF. Written as DNA, the CDR3 is TGTGCCAGCAGCGTGGTTACCTACAATGAGCAGTTCTTC. Supplemented by reference TRBV2 and TRBJ2-1, the full variable domain reads EPEVTQTPSHQVTQMGQEVILRCVPISNHLYFYWYRQILGQKVEFLVSFYNNEISEKSEIFDDQFSVERPDGSNFTLKIRSTKLEDSAMYFCASSVVTYNEQFFGPGTRLTVL.

V gene TRBV11-3 combines with J gene TRBJ2-4; unclear D gene. The germline V gene has CDR1 SGHNT and CDR2 YENEEA. This CDR3 region has 14 residues. Trimming stripped 0 bases from V and 0 bases from J, with 3 bases between. CDR3 sequence reads: CASSLDRAKNIQYF. CDR3 nucleotide sequence: TGTGCCAGCAGCTTAGACCGAGCCAAAAACATTCAGTACTTC.

The chain carries TRBV11-2 and TRBJ2-3; D gene ambiguous. The germline V gene encodes CDR1 SGHAT and CDR2 FQNNGV. CDR3 length equals 13 residues. V gave up 1 base and J gave up 2 bases, with 4 bases separating them. The CDR3 DNA follows: TGTGCCAGCAGCTTAGGGGACACAGATACGCAGTATTTT. Protein product: CASSLGDTDTQYF.

The rearrangement links TRBV2 to TRBJ1-2; no firm D call. V shed 0 bases and J shed 7 bases, with 6 bases lying between them. The CDR3 spans 12 residues. CDR1 and CDR2 from the germline V gene are SNHLY and FYNNEI. The CDR3 nucleotides are TGTGCCAGCAGTGAAGCGCGGGCTGGCTACACCTTC. Protein product: CASSEARAGYTF.

The rearrangement uses TRBV2 and TRBJ2-6; no clear D gene. The ends were cut back, 2 bases at V and 4 bases at J, with 12 bases in the middle. The germline gives CDR1 SNHLY, CDR2 FYNNEI. This CDR3 spans 16 amino acids. This chain's CDR3 is CASSESRTPGANVLTF. The CDR3 DNA sequence: TGTGCCAGCAGTGAAAGTAGGACCCCCGGGGCCAACGTCCTGACTTTC.